This T cell receptor (beta chain) was recovered during a study of T cell responses to AZD1222 COVID-19 vaccine (dated by TCRdb to about 2021). Background for the entire study: TCR sequencing covered 230 to 250 trial participants: some 210 given two doses of AZD1222 and approximately 26 given two doses of MenACWY control vaccine. Trial participants were enrolled by age into subgroups of 18-55, 56-69 and 70-plus years, and about 150, 27 and 61 TCR-sequenced participants, respectively, were included in these subgroups.

This clone was seen a few times. Its antigen specificity is not known. No per-base quality is available; no much larger clone lies one base away. The research as a whole found: Nearly half of unique spike-specific TCRs reportedly recognized epitopes outside regions mutated in the B.1.351 and B.1.1.7 variants. Because no day 14 peak-response samples were available, the repertoires could be characterized only after the peak T cell response. Participants were mostly white British and included more females than males, and it was suggested by the authors that clonal diversity may have been underestimated. After two AZD1222 doses, both the breadth and the depth of spike-specific TCRs were significantly higher than at day 0 and than in MenACWY recipients. The 56-69-year group was small, and its depth increase did not reach significance, likely because of low power. Conclusions about previously exposed vaccinees are limited, since just 5 to 7 AZD1222 recipients were seropositive for SARS-CoV-2 at baseline. CD4 TCRs associated with the vaccine covered the entire spike protein, and the dominant responses were in regions 160-218 and 743-854.

The sample's time point label, in plain terms: about 28 days (+/-7) after the second vaccine dose. AZD1222 recipients whose second dose came at about 4 weeks and those whose second dose came at about 12 weeks were combined into one group, since spike-specific TCR depth and breadth did not differ between the two schedules. Vaccinee samples came from UK trials COV001 and COV002, including a single-blind randomized controlled phase 2/3 trial of AZD1222 (ChAdOx1 nCoV-19) in healthy adults. For TCRbeta chain sequencing, PBMC samples were collected from trial participants at day 0 and at day 28 after the second dose. Trimming leaves V shorter by 10 bases and J shorter by 0 bases, with the junction holding 3 bases beyond the gene matches. The germline V gene (reference sequence) gives CDR1 as SGHNT and CDR2 as YYREEE. Including the terminal cysteine and phenylalanine, the CDR3 comprises 14 residues. The entry retains the CDR3 DNA only, 42 bases that are in frame from base 1.

The CDR3 regions of human TCRbeta chains were subjected to immunosequencing. Per the authors' processing: Repertoire TCRs were matched against a reference library of SARS-CoV-2-specific TCRs generated with the MIRA antigen-specificity platform. Breadth was defined as the fraction of unique TCRs that were SARS-CoV-2-associated, and depth was defined as the fraction of total T cells that were SARS-CoV-2-associated. Using the MIRA data, each spike-specific TCR was mapped to the spike region that the TCR reacts to and placed in a CD4 or CD8 class. Log10-transformed breadth and depth values were compared by one-way ANOVA with Sidak's multiple comparisons tests. This is the immuneACCESS table as TCRdb keeps it, with only in-frame sequences that have V and J called. A part of the clones is gone; compared with another copy, unresolved V genes explain less than half, and the rest is unexplained. The DNA gave D and trimming, while V, J and clone size come from that table. The sample table lists about 150,000 clones, 90% of them with a count of one. The ten largest clones represent 5% to 6.5% of the sample.

The TCR sequence derives from an adult who received the AZD1222 COVID-19 vaccine. In this chain, TRBV5-4 is recombined with TRBJ2-1, and TRBD2 aligns with 11 junction nucleotides. The input for sequencing was peripheral blood, taken 28 days after the second AZD1222 dose. CDR3 sequence: CAVAGGSSYNEQFF. In nucleotides, the sequence is TGTGCCGTAGCGGGGGGGAGCTCCTACAATGAGCAGTTCTTC.